This T cell receptor (beta chain) was sequenced in a study of cytomegalovirus exposure and HLA in healthy donors. The CDR3 is 15 residues long. Deletions cut 0 bases from V and 4 bases from J, with 12 bases between. CDR1 and CDR2 (germline): SGHAT, FQNNGV. The PCR made use of 60 Vbeta and 13 Jbeta primers. The assay was immunoSEQ multiplex PCR, and TCRdb's table has in-frame clones only and misses some. The sample records some 200,000 clones, around 83% being singletons. This clone was recorded a few times. The clonotype was recovered from a girl between 5 and 17 years old in good health and CMV-seronegative. The sample consisted of PBMCs. The chain has TRBV11-2 and TRBJ1-2, with D tentatively TRBD1 (5 bases). The CDR3 here is CASSLDQGPIYGYTF. The CDR3 DNA is TGTGCCAGCAGCTTAGACCAGGGCCCAATCTATGGCTACACCTTC.